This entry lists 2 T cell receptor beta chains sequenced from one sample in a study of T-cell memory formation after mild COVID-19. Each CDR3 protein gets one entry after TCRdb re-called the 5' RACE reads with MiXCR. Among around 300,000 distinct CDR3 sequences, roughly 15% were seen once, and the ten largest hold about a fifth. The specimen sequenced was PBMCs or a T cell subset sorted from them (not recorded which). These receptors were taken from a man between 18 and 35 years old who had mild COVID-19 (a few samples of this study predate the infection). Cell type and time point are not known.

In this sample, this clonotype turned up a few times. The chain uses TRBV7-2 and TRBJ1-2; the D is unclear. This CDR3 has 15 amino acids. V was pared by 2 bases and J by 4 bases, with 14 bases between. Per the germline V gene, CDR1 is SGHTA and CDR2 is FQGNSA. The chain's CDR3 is CASSLQYSPVYGYTF. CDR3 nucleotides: TGTGCCAGCAGCTTACAGTACAGCCCGGTCTATGGCTACACCTTC.

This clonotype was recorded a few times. CDR3 residues: CASSPTGQAYEQYF. CDR3 nucleotides: TGTGCCAGCAGCCCTACGGGGCAAGCCTACGAGCAGTACTTC. This chain connects TRBV7-9 to TRBJ2-7; D could derive from TRBD1 or TRBD2 (5 bases each). V was trimmed by 5 bases and J by 2 bases, leaving 13 bases between them. Germline CDR1 is SEHNR and CDR2 is FQNEAQ (reference sequence). The CDR3 length is 14 residues. The whole variable domain, remainder taken from reference TRBV7-9 and TRBJ2-7, is DTGVSQNPRHKITKRGQNVTFRCDPISEHNRLYWYRQTLGQGPEFLTYFQNEAQLEKSRLLSDRFSAERPKGSFSTLEIQRTEQGDSAMYLCASSPTGQAYEQYFGPGTRLTVT.